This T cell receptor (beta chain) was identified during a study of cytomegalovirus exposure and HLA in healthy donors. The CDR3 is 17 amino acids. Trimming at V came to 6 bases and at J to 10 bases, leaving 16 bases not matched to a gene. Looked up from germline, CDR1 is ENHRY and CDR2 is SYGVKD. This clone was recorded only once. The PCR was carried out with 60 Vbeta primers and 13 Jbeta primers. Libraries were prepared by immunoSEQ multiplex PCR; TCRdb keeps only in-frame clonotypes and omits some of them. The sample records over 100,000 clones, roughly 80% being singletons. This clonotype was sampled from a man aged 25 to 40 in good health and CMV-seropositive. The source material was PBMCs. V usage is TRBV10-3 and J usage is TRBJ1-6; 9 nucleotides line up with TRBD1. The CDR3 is CAIRKHTPGTGFSPLHF. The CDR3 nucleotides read TGTGCCATCAGAAAACACACCCCCGGGACAGGGTTCTCACCCCTCCACTTT.